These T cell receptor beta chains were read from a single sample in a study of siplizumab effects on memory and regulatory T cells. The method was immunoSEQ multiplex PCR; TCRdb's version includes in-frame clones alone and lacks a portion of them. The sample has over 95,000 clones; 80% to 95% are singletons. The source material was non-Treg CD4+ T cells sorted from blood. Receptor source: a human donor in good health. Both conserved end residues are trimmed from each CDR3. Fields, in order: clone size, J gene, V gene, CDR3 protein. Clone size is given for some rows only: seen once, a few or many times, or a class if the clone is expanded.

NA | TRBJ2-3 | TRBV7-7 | ASSLLSNGAGGPDTQY
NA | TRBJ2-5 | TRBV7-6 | ASSLVGLAPETQY
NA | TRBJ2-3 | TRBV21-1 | ASSLHLQGADTQY
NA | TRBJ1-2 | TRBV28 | ASSPQGAPAAVGYT
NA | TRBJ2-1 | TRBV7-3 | ASSLATGGEQF
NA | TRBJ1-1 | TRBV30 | AWSAGAGSTEAF
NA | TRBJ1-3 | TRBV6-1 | ASSADGFSGNTIY
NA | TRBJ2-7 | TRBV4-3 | ASSQDGQGLSEGGF
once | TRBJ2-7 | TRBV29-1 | SVGFSSGGPRGQY
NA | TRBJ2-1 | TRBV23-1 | ASSQSGRDPSGRF
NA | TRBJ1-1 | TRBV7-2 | ASSPRQGEAF
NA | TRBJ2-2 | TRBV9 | ASSSYGSNWGGELF
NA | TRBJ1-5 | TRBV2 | ASAGHYQPQH
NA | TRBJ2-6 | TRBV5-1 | ASSLGAGGSGANVLT
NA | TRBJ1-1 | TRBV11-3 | ASSLSQGHTEAF
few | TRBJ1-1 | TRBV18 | ASSPIEGNTEAF
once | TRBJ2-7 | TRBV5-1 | ASSLQTSSYEQY
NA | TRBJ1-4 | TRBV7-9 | AISPTRAGEKLF
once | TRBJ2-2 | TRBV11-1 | ASSWTGTGELF
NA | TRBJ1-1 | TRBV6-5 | ASSYRVPADTEAF
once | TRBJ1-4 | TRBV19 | ASSRTGTGGIEKLF
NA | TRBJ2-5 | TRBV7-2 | ASSLALASGDTRWTQY
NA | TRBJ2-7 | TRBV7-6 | ASSLGGTGTYEQY
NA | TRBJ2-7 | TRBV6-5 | ASSYAYEQY
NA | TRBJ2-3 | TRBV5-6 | ASSLRLLANTDTQY
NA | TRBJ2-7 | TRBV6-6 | ASSPGGTHYEQY
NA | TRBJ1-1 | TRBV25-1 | ASSGQGGTEAF
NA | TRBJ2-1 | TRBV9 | ASSPSGGAYEQF
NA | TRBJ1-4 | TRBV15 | ATSRGREHEKLF
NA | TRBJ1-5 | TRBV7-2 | ASSPPGWVNQPQH
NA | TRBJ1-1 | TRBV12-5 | ASGPIRVTEAF
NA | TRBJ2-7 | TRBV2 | ASRGGTYEQY
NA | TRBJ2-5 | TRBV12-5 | ASVRSSQETQY
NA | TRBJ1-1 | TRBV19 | ASSTSRGSTEAF
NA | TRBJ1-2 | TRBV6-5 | ASFGQFGYT
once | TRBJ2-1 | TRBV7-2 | ASSSPQGVDEQF
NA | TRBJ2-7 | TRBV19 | ASNKGAGSYEQY
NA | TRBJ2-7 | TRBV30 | AWSVRAGQVYEQY
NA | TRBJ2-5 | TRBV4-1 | ASSVQSWVQETQY
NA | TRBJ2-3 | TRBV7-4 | ASSSRTGTQY
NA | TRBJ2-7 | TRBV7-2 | ASSLMDGPYEQY
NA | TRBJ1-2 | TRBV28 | ASSQGLYGYT
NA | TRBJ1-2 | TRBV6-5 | ASSSGGIPYGYT
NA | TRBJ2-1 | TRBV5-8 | ASSEAFYNEQF
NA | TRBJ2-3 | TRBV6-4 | ASKRGGTSTADTQY
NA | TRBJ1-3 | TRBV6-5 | ASTRPGNTIY
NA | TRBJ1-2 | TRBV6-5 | ASRLTGGYGYT
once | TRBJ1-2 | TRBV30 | AWTPIRNLGTLSNYGYT
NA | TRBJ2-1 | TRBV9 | ASSTNNEQF
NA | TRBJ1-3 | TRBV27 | ASSTGFGLRNTIY
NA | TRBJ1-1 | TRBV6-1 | ASTRQGQNTEAF
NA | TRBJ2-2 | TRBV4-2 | ASSQGEVAGKANTGELF
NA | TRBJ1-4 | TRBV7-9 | AITNGGYKLF